This T cell receptor (beta chain) was profiled in a study of long-term antiretroviral therapy in people with HIV (dated by TCRdb to 2021 to 2024). Turning to the overall study: Collection of the earliest samples took place about a decade ahead of the 2015 WHO recommendation for immediate ART, at a time when ART was typically delayed until CD4 counts fell. Whether ART initiation and durable HIV suppression were associated with changes in peripheral blood TRB repertoire composition and diversity was tested in a retrospective serial study. From some 33 adults with confirmed HIV infection, the cohort provided fewer than 200 cryopreserved PBMC samples, gathered serially across a mean of around six years (range 1-12). Among the 30 or so participants with HIV, eleven were female. No cross-contamination during QIAcube processing was shown when test extractions of a monoclonal T-cell line were performed alongside some 33 polyclonal samples. The full study reports these points: Unsorted PBMC were profiled instead of sorted CD4+ and CD8+ T cells because pre-ART samples had limited cell numbers. HIV repertoires had narrower CDR3 length ranges than controls, and the network structure suggested an antigen-experienced repertoire that shifted only slightly toward naive after ART. Limited PBMC availability meant only the TCR beta chain was sequenced, without alpha chain pairing. The samples span the years 2004 to 2017, and the ART regimens used may be less effective than current regimens. Inferences about post-ART repertoire changes are limited because no data were available on ART adherence, viral resistance or therapy changes. Expanded TRB clones identified before ART initiation dominated the repertoire at all time points, although this dominance fluctuated and declined in many PLHIV after ART. Starting ART was linked to a significant rise in TRB diversity, yet even with long-term ART the diversity remained significantly lower than in transplant donor controls.

The immunoSEQ hsTCRB v3.0 assay was used at survey level resolution to sequence the TRB variable region. TRB sequencing targeted a depth of about 35,000-55,000 T-cell genomes per sample. An Illumina MiSeq with a v3 150-cycle kit was used to sequence the pooled TRB libraries. In the paper's pipeline: Repertoire analysis was run in R within a reproducible Nextflow workflow that covered QC, data transformation and analysis. LymphoSeq2, an R package for exploring AIRR-Seq data, was used to implement custom analyses. Several samples that produced fewer than 5000 total TRB sequences were removed, so 188 HIV repertoires were analyzed. Of the 188 retained HIV repertoires, about 59 were collected before and 120 to 140 after ART initiation. Repertoires were downsampled to 5000 TRB nucleotide sequences, with summary statistics averaged over 100 downsampling iterations. Only TRB sequences with CDR3 regions of at least seven amino acids were retained for analysis. A Shannon entropy-derived clonality score and the Gini coefficient were used to measure diversity. In the repertoire networks, any two of the top 5000 CDR3 amino acid sequences were connected whenever the two sequences differed by an edit distance of one. For TRB CDR3 amino acid sequences, antigen specificity groups and MHC restriction were predicted with GLIPH2. To flag known associations with CMV, EBV, HIV or tissue antigens, CDR3 amino acid sequences were compared against VDJdb and McPAS-TCR. Pre-ART, post-ART and control groups were compared with Wilcoxon signed-rank tests and Holm-Bonferroni correction. TCRdb obtained this table from immuneACCESS and retained in-frame rearrangements with V and J assigned. These tables miss some clones; where compared with another copy, unresolved V genes account for less than half of the shortfall, and the remainder is unexplained. That table supplies the V and J calls and clone size; D and trimming were determined from the DNA. This sample comprises under 30,000 clones, 80% of them detected only once. The ten largest clones take up approximately 7.8% of the sample.

Its CDR3 holds 11 amino acids, cysteine through phenylalanine. CDR3 DNA is the only sequence kept; it has 33 bases, read in frame from the first base. CDR1 and CDR2 were assigned from the germline V gene (reference sequence) as SGHKS and YYEKEE. V is clipped by 0 bases and J by 7 bases, and the sequence between their germline boundaries is 4 bases long. A note on this clone: Its recognized antigen is unknown. No much larger clone exists at a distance of one base, and base qualities are not known.

Participants were included only if at least one PBMC sample before ART initiation and at least two post-ART samples were available. All participants with HIV were treated in the United States of America. Before DNA extraction, cryopreserved samples of roughly 0.9-11 million PBMC were thawed and washed. At the time of the earliest PBMC sample, participants with HIV were aged between about 20 and 60 years. PBMC samples were contributed by each participant from 1-4 timepoints before ART initiation and 2-8 timepoints after ART initiation, with a median of 7 samples. Serial HIV viral load, CD4+ T-cell count, ART history and demographic data were obtained for every participant. Genomic DNA was extracted from unsorted PBMC with a Qiagen kit on a QIAcube, processed in batches of 12 samples.

The receptor comes from a man aged 40-49 years with HIV. The chain is made from TRBV5-5 and TRBJ1-1; the D gene is unclear. The sequences come from unsorted PBMCs, collected 0.3 years after starting antiretroviral therapy. The bases read TGTGCCAGCAGCTTGGTTATTGAAGCTTTCTTT. This translates into CASSLVIEAFF.